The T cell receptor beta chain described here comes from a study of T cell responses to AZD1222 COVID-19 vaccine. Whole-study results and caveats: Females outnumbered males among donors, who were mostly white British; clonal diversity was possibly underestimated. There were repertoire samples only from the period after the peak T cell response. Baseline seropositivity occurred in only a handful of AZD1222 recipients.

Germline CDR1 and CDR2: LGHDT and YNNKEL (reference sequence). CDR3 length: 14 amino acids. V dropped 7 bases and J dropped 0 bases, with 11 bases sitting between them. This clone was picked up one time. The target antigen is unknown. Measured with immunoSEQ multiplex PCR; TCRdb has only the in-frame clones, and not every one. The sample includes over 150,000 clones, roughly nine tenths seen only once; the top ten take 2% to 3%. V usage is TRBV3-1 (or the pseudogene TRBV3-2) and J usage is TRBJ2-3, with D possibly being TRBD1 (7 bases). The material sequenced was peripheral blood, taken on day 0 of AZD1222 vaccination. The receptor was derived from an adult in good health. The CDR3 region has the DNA TGTGCCAGCACCCAGGGGGGAAGCACAGATACGCAGTATTTT. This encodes CASTQGGSTDTQYF.